Presented here are 32 T cell receptor beta chains from one specimen sequenced in a study of blood T cell repertoires in COVID-19. Some clones are missing from TCRdb's copy, which holds only in-frame ones; the method was immunoSEQ multiplex PCR. Among under 100,000 clones listed, 85% to 90% were seen once. Material for sequencing was peripheral blood. The receptors were gathered from a human donor in a cohort sampled during active COVID-19.

This clone was detected once. V and J are TRBV9 and TRBJ1-3; 7 nucleotides agree with TRBD1. Germline CDR1 and CDR2: SGDLS and YYNGEE. Unmatched junction bases numbered 11, after V lost 1 base and J lost 4 bases. This CDR3 is built from 17 residues. The CDR3 sequence is CASSVNPLPTGGNTIYF. DNA of the CDR3: TGTGCCAGCAGCGTAAATCCCCTTCCGACAGGGGGAAACACCATATATTTT.

The chain combines TRBV5-4 with TRBJ2-1, with D hard to call. Germline CDR1 is SGHNT and CDR2 is YYREEE (reference sequence). This CDR3 has 11 amino acids. Trimming removed 5 bases at V and 13 bases at J, with 13 bases between. The chain's CDR3 is CASSDPETQFF. The CDR3 DNA sequence: TGTGCCAGCAGTGATCCAGAGACTCAGTTCTTC.

This chain uses TRBV10-3 with TRBJ2-2, with TRBD2 as a possible D gene (6 bases). Germline V lookup: CDR1 ENHRY, CDR2 SYGVKD. The CDR3 spans 13 residues. V was clipped by 4 bases and J by 6 bases, with 9 bases between them. In DNA, the CDR3 is TGTGCCATCAGTGCACTAGCCCCCGGGGAGCTGTTTTTT. Translating gives CAISALAPGELFF.

The chain couples TRBV4-2 to TRBJ2-2, with TRBD2 as a possible D gene (5 bases). Trimming cost V 0 bases and J 1 base, with 12 bases left between them. Germline CDR1 and CDR2: LGHNA and YNFKEQ. The CDR3 has 17 amino acids. The CDR3 DNA reads as TGTGCCAGCAGCCAAGATGGGAGAAGAGGGAACACCGGGGAGCTGTTTTTT. This translates into CASSQDGRRGNTGELFF.

The chain recombines TRBV18 with TRBJ1-5, with D perhaps TRBD1 (6 bases). Trimming pared 6 bases from V and 5 bases from J, leaving 17 bases between. Germline-derived CDR1 and CDR2 are KGHSH and LQKENI. This CDR3 is built from 15 residues. The CDR3 nucleotides are TGTGCCAGCTCCAAAACGGCAGGGGCCGATCAGCCCCAGCATTTT. This gives the protein CASSKTAGADQPQHF.

V usage is TRBV27 and J usage is TRBJ1-2; D not resolved. V was clipped by 0 bases and J by 0 bases, with 8 bases between them. The CDR3 has 15 amino acids. Germline-derived CDR1 and CDR2 are MNHEY and SMNVEV (reference sequence). Here the CDR3 reads CASSLSSPANYGYTF. The CDR3 DNA follows: TGTGCCAGCAGTTTATCTAGCCCAGCTAACTATGGCTACACCTTC.

V is TRBV5-1 and J is TRBJ2-3; TRBD2 matches at 9 bases. V lost 7 bases, J lost 2 bases, and 8 bases stayed unmatched. Per germline, CDR1 SGHRS and CDR2 YFSETQ. The CDR3 is made up of 15 amino acids. DNA of the CDR3: TGCGCCAGCGGCACCGGGACTAGCTCCACAGATACGCAGTATTTT. Translation gives CASGTGTSSTDTQYF. The full variable domain, with the rest looked up from reference TRBV5-1 and TRBJ2-3, is KAGVTQTPRYLIKTRGQQVTLSCSPISGHRSVSWYQQTPGQGLQFLFEYFSETQRNKGNFPGRFSGRQFSNSRSEMNVSTLELGDSALYLCASGTGTSSTDTQYFGPGTRLTVL.

The chain has TRBV2 and TRBJ1-2, with D unresolved. Germline loops: CDR1 SNHLY, CDR2 FYNNEI. V was pared by 2 bases and J by 5 bases, with 6 bases between. The CDR3 extends over 12 amino acids. CDR3 loop: CASSEQEYGYTF. The CDR3 DNA sequence: TGTGCCAGCAGTGAACAGGAATATGGCTACACCTTC.

V and J are TRBV9 and TRBJ2-5, with D tentatively TRBD2 (6 bases). The V gene lost 0 bases and the J gene lost 5 bases, with 14 bases spanning the gap. The CDR3 is 15 residues long. The germline gives CDR1 SGDLS, CDR2 YYNGEE. The chain's CDR3 is CASSVDQGGRETQYF. CDR3 DNA sequence: TGTGCCAGCAGCGTAGATCAGGGAGGAAGGGAGACCCAGTACTTC.

This sequence joins TRBV19 and TRBJ2-7; 11 bases line up with TRBD1. Germline V gene data show CDR1 as LNHDA and CDR2 as SQIVND (reference sequence). J was trimmed by 2 bases and V by 9 bases; bases with no gene match: 6. This CDR3 has 14 residues. Here the CDR3 DNA reads TGTGCCAGCCGCGGGACAGGGGGTCCCTACGAGCAGTACTTC. This translates into CASRGTGGPYEQYF.

DNA for the CDR3: TGTGCCAGTAGTACTCTCCAGGGGCCACGAGGTATCGGGGAGCTGTTTTTT. Protein product: CASSTLQGPRGIGELFF. The chain has TRBV19 and TRBJ2-2; possibly TRBD1 for D (6 bases). Germline CDR1 reads LNHDA; CDR2 reads SQIVND (reference sequence). Trimming took 4 bases from V and 7 from J, leaving 22 bases between them. The CDR3 has 17 residues.

V usage is TRBV28 and J usage is TRBJ2-1; D is perhaps TRBD1 (5 bases). Per germline, CDR1 MDHEN and CDR2 SYDVKM. V was cut by 5 bases and J by 15 bases, with 17 bases left in between. This CDR3 spans 12 amino acids. The CDR3 nucleotides are TGTGCCAGCAGTATACCCCAGGGCAGACGGTTCTTC. Translating it yields CASSIPQGRRFF. Drawing the rest from reference TRBV28 and TRBJ2-1, the complete variable domain is DVKVTQSSRYLVKRTGEKVFLECVQDMDHENMFWYRQDPGLGLRLIYFSYDVKMKEKGDIPEGYSVSREKKERFSLILESASTNQTSMYLCASSIPQGRRFFGPGTRLTVL.

The chain employs TRBV30 and TRBJ2-7, with D possibly matching TRBD2 (5 bases). The CDR3 extends over 12 amino acids. V was shortened by 1 base and J by 5 bases, with 9 bases between the two germline ends. Germline assignment: CDR1 GTSNPN and CDR2 SVGIG (reference sequence). In DNA, the CDR3 is TGTGCCTGGAGTGGCTCCGGGGACGAGCAGTACTTC. Translating gives CAWSGSGDEQYF. Complete variable domain (other parts from reference TRBV30 and TRBJ2-7): SQTIHQWPATLVQPVGSPLSLECTVEGTSNPNLYWYRQAAGRGLQLLFYSVGIGQISSEVPQNLSASRPQDRQFILSSKKLLLSDSGFYLCAWSGSGDEQYFGPGTRLTVT.

This sequence joins TRBV13 and TRBJ2-6, with D unresolved. The V and J ends lost 0 bases and 0 bases respectively, with 18 bases between them. The CDR3 loop spans 20 amino acids. Germline V gene data show CDR1 as PRHDT and CDR2 as FYEKMQ (reference sequence). CDR3 sequence (DNA): TGTGCCAGCAGCTTAGGGCCTGGCGGCGGAAGATACTCTGGGGCCAACGTCCTGACTTTC. It encodes CASSLGPGGGRYSGANVLTF.

The gene calls are TRBV28 and TRBJ2-7; D ambiguous. Trimming removed 7 bases from V and 1 base from J, with 11 bases in between. The V gene's germline CDR1 is MDHEN and CDR2 SYDVKM. This CDR3 is built from 13 residues. CDR3 protein: CASTPTGSYEQYF. The CDR3 coding sequence is TGTGCCAGCACCCCGACGGGTTCCTACGAGCAGTACTTC.

The chain recombines TRBV7-3 with TRBJ2-3; D gene unclear. Germline loops: CDR1 SGHTA, CDR2 FQGTGA. V dropped 1 base and J dropped 5 bases, with 13 bases sitting between them. The CDR3 covers 15 residues. Here the CDR3 reads CASSLRAVVGDTQYF. The CDR3 DNA follows: TGTGCCAGCAGCTTAAGGGCCGTAGTCGGAGATACGCAGTATTTT.

This clone was recorded once. One junction end disagrees with the germline gene, perhaps due to a read error. The J gene is TRBJ2-2, the V gene TRBV5-1; TRBD2 matches 14 bases. This CDR3 has 18 residues. Per the germline V gene, CDR1 is SGHRS and CDR2 is YFSETQ. CDR3 sequence reads: CASSLGLAGEASTGELFF. CDR3 bases: TGCGCCAGCAGTTTGGGACTAGCGGGAGAGGCCAGCACCGGGGAGCTGTTTTTT. Using reference TRBV5-1 and TRBJ2-2 for the parts outside the CDR3, the full variable domain is KAGVTQTPRYLIKTRGQQVTLSCSPISGHRSVSWYQQTPGQGLQFLFEYFSETQRNKGNFPGRFSGRQFSNSRSEMNVSTLELGDSALYLCASSLGLAGEASTGELFFGEGSRLTVL.

The chain is built from TRBV29-1 and TRBJ1-4; possible D gene TRBD1, 6 bases. The CDR3 totals 13 residues. Germline V lookup: CDR1 SQVTM, CDR2 ANQGSEA. V was shortened by 7 bases and J by 5 bases, with 14 bases between the two germline ends. The DNA of the CDR3 is TGCAGCGCTACACGGGACAAAAATGAAAAACTGTTTTTT. Translation gives CSATRDKNEKLFF.

The chain employs TRBV18 and TRBJ2-5, with 7 nucleotides matching TRBD1. Trimming removed 6 bases from V and 4 bases from J; junction bases left unmatched: 8. Germline lookup yields CDR1 KGHSH and CDR2 LQKENI. The CDR3 length is 14 residues. The CDR3 is CASSLPTGRETQYF. In DNA, the CDR3 is TGTGCCAGCTCCCTTCCGACAGGGAGAGAGACCCAGTACTTC.

As regards this clone: The junction shows a germline mismatch at one end, possibly a read error. The chain combines TRBV6-4 with TRBJ2-2, with D possibly being TRBD1 (6 bases). The CDR3 sequence is 13 residues long. Germline lookup yields CDR1 MRHNA and CDR2 SNTAGT. The CDR3 DNA follows: TGTGCCAGCGAAGGACAGAAACACCGGGGAGCTGTTTTT. Translated, it gives CASEGQKHRGAVF.

This clone was recorded once. V gene TRBV2 combines with J gene TRBJ1-5; D is unresolved. The V end was cut by 1 base, the J end by 1 base, with 8 bases between. Looked up from germline, CDR1 is SNHLY and CDR2 is FYNNEI. The CDR3 covers 15 residues. CDR3 DNA: TGTGCCAGCAGTGAAGGTCCGTTGAGCAATCAGCCCCAGCATTTT. This codes for CASSEGPLSNQPQHF.

This clone was found once. J is TRBJ2-2 and V is TRBV15, with TRBD1 matching 11 bases. V was pared by 2 bases and J by 6 bases, with 5 bases of the junction left unmatched. The CDR3 covers 16 residues. The germline V gene encodes CDR1 LNHNV and CDR2 YYDKDF (reference sequence). DNA for the CDR3: TGTGCCACCAGCAGAAGGGACAGGGGGAGACCCGGGGAGCTGTTTTTT. It codes for CATSRRDRGRPGELFF.

This clone was recorded only once. The rearrangement uses TRBV9 and TRBJ2-5; D may be TRBD2 (6 bases). Germline CDR1 SGDLS, CDR2 YYNGEE. The CDR3 extends over 15 amino acids. Trimming removed 3 bases from V and 4 bases from J, with 16 bases in between. CDR3 DNA: TGTGCCAGCAGCGCAAGGGGACTTCTCATAGAGACCCAGTACTTC. This translates into CASSARGLLIETQYF.

This clone was seen only once. The rearrangement joins TRBV27 to TRBJ2-7; D is possibly TRBD2 (5 bases). Per germline, CDR1 MNHEY and CDR2 SMNVEV (reference sequence). The CDR3 length is 14 residues. Trimming took off 2 bases at V and 2 bases at J, with 10 bases between the two ends. The CDR3 spells CASSLRAGAYEQYF. The DNA for the CDR3 is TGTGCCAGCAGTTTACGGGCGGGTGCCTACGAGCAGTACTTC.

The V and J genes are TRBV5-1 and TRBJ2-3, with TRBD1 matching 7 bases. The V gene end was trimmed by 4 bases and the J gene end by 8 bases; junction bases not matched to a gene: 13. The germline V gene has CDR1 SGHRS and CDR2 YFSETQ. The CDR3 is made up of 15 amino acids. The chain's CDR3 is CASSLDRVSGATQYF. In nucleotides, the CDR3 is TGCGCCAGCAGCCTCGACAGGGTCAGTGGGGCTACGCAGTATTTT.

CDR3 sequence reads: CASSLTGTGKSYEQYF. The CDR3 DNA is TGTGCCAGCAGTTTAACCGGGACAGGGAAGTCCTACGAGCAGTACTTC. The chain uses TRBV28 and TRBJ2-7; 9 bases are a match to TRBD1. The CDR3 spans 16 residues. J was trimmed by 1 base and V by 2 bases; bases with no gene match: 6. CDR1 and CDR2 (germline): MDHEN, SYDVKM.

V gene TRBV19 combines with J gene TRBJ1-5, with a possible D match to TRBD1 (6 bases). From germline, CDR1 is LNHDA and CDR2 SQIVND (reference sequence). The CDR3 consists of 15 residues. V gave up 7 bases and J gave up 2 bases, with 15 bases separating them. The CDR3 here is CASTPEGEGNQPQHF. In DNA form, the CDR3 reads TGTGCCAGTACCCCTGAGGGGGAAGGCAATCAGCCCCAGCATTTT.

J is TRBJ1-2 and V is TRBV27; D gene ambiguous. Germline values: CDR1 MNHEY, CDR2 SMNVEV (reference sequence). V was cut by 4 bases and J by 6 bases, with 12 bases left in between. The CDR3 is made up of 13 amino acids. CDR3 region: CASSSARTHGYTF. DNA of the CDR3: TGTGCCAGCAGTTCCGCCCGTACTCATGGCTACACCTTC.

The V call is TRBV27, the J call TRBJ2-7; maybe TRBD1 (5 bases). V lost 5 bases and J 2 bases, leaving 13 bases between the germline ends. The CDR3 consists of 14 residues. The germline V gene has CDR1 MNHEY and CDR2 SMNVEV (reference sequence). CDR3 coding DNA: TGTGCCAGCAGTAGCCGCCAGGGCCCCTACGAGCAGTACTTC. This encodes CASSSRQGPYEQYF.

The gene calls are TRBV7-9 and TRBJ1-1, with TRBD1 as a possible D gene (6 bases). CDR3 length: 13 amino acids. V gave up 3 bases and J gave up 4 bases, with 9 bases separating them. CDR1 SEHNR and CDR2 FQNEAQ come from the germline V gene (reference sequence). The CDR3 reads CASSLAGATEAFF. In DNA form, the CDR3 reads TGTGCCAGCAGCTTGGCAGGGGCCACTGAAGCTTTCTTT.

The genes are TRBV24-1 and TRBJ1-2; D may be TRBD1 (6 bases). Germline CDR1 and CDR2: KGHDR and SFDVKD. V lost 0 bases and J 8 bases, leaving 18 bases between the germline ends. The CDR3 sequence is 16 residues long. The CDR3 region is CATSDLTGRRKSGYTF. The CDR3 nucleotides read TGTGCCACCAGTGATTTGACAGGGCGGCGTAAGAGCGGCTACACCTTC.

The gene calls are TRBV7-9 and TRBJ2-7, with TRBD2 matching over 15 bases. The CDR3 loop spans 19 amino acids. J was trimmed by 2 bases and V by 2 bases; bases with no gene match: 10. The germline gives CDR1 SEHNR, CDR2 FQNEAQ (reference sequence). The CDR3 reads CASSLPSGLAGGSPYEQYF. The CDR3 DNA is TGTGCCAGCAGCTTACCCTCGGGACTAGCGGGAGGTTCCCCCTACGAGCAGTACTTC. Full variable domain (outside the CDR3, taken from reference TRBV7-9 and TRBJ2-7): DTGVSQNPRHKITKRGQNVTFRCDPISEHNRLYWYRQTLGQGPEFLTYFQNEAQLEKSRLLSDRFSAERPKGSFSTLEIQRTEQGDSAMYLCASSLPSGLAGGSPYEQYFGPGTRLTVT.